A selection of T cell receptor beta chains follows, all from one sample in a study of metastatic and nonmetastatic thyroid tumors. Using MiXCR, TCRdb re-called clones from the PCR reads. Of roughly 34,000 clones in the sample, around a third are singletons; the top ten hold about 16%. The source material was tumor tissue. The receptors originated from a female donor with papillary thyroid cancer or a benign thyroid nodule (not recorded which). Some clones in this sample may be carry-over from other donors' samples. Both conserved end residues are part of each CDR3. D genes are given only for firm matches. Rows give clone size only sometimes, using once, few, many, or a class for an expanded clone.

D gene	V gene	J gene	clone size	CDR3 protein	CDR3 DNA
NA	TRBV27	TRBJ2-6	few	CASSLGSGANFLTF	TGTGCCAGCAGTTTAGGGTCTGGGGCCAACTTCCTGACTTTC
NA	TRBV11-2	TRBJ2-7	NA	CASSLVRGGEQYF	TGTGCCAGCAGCTTAGTCCGGGGAGGCGAGCAGTACTTC
NA	TRBV11-3	TRBJ1-2	NA	CASSLGQERGYTF	TGTGCCAGCAGCTTAGGACAGGAGAGAGGCTACACCTTC
NA	TRBV11-2	TRBJ1-2	NA	CASTRLQGYGYTF	TGTGCCAGCACCAGACTACAGGGATATGGCTACACCTTC
NA	TRBV28	TRBJ2-1	large	CASSSSDGAYNEQFF	TGTGCCAGCAGTTCCTCCGACGGCGCCTACAATGAGCAGTTCTTC
TRBD2	TRBV7-2	TRBJ2-1	few	CASSRGGPYNEQFF	TGTGCCAGCTCTCGCGGGGGTCCGTACAATGAGCAGTTCTTC
TRBD1	TRBV24-1	TRBJ2-3	NA	CATSVGDSRTDTQYF	TGTGCCACCAGTGTCGGGGACAGCCGCACAGATACGCAGTATTTT
NA	TRBV6-1	TRBJ2-7	NA	CASSEGPSSYEQYF	TGTGCCAGCAGCGAGGGGCCTAGCTCCTACGAGCAGTACTTC
TRBD1	TRBV13	TRBJ2-3	NA	CASSPSGRGRSDTQYF	TGTGCCAGCAGCCCCTCCGGTAGGGGGCGGTCAGATACGCAGTATTTT
NA	TRBV19	TRBJ1-1	few	CASRKTANTEAFF	TGTGCCAGTAGAAAGACAGCGAACACTGAAGCTTTCTTT
NA	TRBV2	TRBJ1-1	large	CASSGPGGEAFF	TGTGCCAGCAGCGGGCCTGGGGGTGAAGCTTTCTTT
NA	TRBV7-4	TRBJ2-7	NA	CASSLPGARTSLYYEQYF	TGTGCCAGCAGCTTACCAGGGGCAAGGACCTCCCTATACTACGAGCAGTACTTC
TRBD2	TRBV5-1	TRBJ2-7	NA	CASSSGTSLEQYF	TGCGCCAGCAGCTCGGGGACTAGTTTGGAGCAGTACTTC
NA	TRBV7-9	TRBJ1-6	NA	CASSSTRSYNSPLHF	TGTGCCAGCAGCTCCACCCGGAGCTATAATTCACCCCTCCACTTT
NA	TRBV5-5	TRBJ2-3	few	CASIRGGGTDTQYF	TGTGCCAGCATCCGAGGCGGGGGCACAGATACGCAGTATTTT
NA	TRBV6-5	TRBJ2-1	few	CASSSDGSRYNEQFF	TGTGCCAGCAGTTCAGACGGGAGCCGATACAATGAGCAGTTCTTC
TRBD1	TRBV12-3/TRBV12-4	TRBJ1-2	NA	CASRSTGTGNYGYTF	TGTGCCAGCAGGTCCACCGGGACAGGGAACTATGGCTACACCTTC
NA	TRBV20-1	TRBJ1-1	NA	CSALSPVTNTEAFF	TGCAGTGCCCTTAGTCCAGTCACGAACACTGAAGCTTTCTTT
TRBD1	TRBV12-3/TRBV12-4	TRBJ2-3	NA	CASRGRQGSTDTQYF	TGTGCCAGCAGGGGACGACAGGGTAGCACAGATACGCAGTATTTT
TRBD1	TRBV3-1	TRBJ1-4	NA	CASSRQGSEKLFF	TGTGCCAGCAGTAGACAGGGCAGTGAAAAACTGTTTTTT
NA	TRBV2	TRBJ2-3	few	CASSERRSTDTQYF	TGTGCCAGCAGTGAAAGGAGGAGCACAGATACGCAGTATTTT
TRBD1	TRBV12-3/TRBV12-4	TRBJ2-1	few	CASRKGADNEQFF	TGTGCCAGCAGAAAGGGGGCTGACAATGAGCAGTTCTTC
TRBD1	TRBV20-1	TRBJ2-2	NA	CSARDTDRESGELFF	TGCAGTGCTAGAGACACTGACAGGGAGAGCGGGGAGCTGTTTTTT
NA	TRBV11-1	TRBJ1-3	NA	CASSLPTLYSGNTIYF	TGTGCCAGCAGCTTACCGACTCTGTACTCTGGAAACACCATATATTTT
NA	TRBV12-3/TRBV12-4	TRBJ1-1	NA	CASSLGVGTEAFF	TGTGCCAGCAGTCTTGGGGTGGGCACTGAAGCTTTCTTT
NA	TRBV20-1	TRBJ2-1	NA	CSASGLSSYNEQFF	TGCAGTGCTAGTGGGCTGAGCTCCTACAATGAGCAGTTCTTC
NA	TRBV6-1	TRBJ2-7	NA	CASYEQYF	TGTGCCAGCTACGAGCAGTACTTC
NA	TRBV11-2	TRBJ2-1	many	CASSSPPQAEQFF	TGTGCCAGCAGCTCACCCCCCCAGGCAGAGCAGTTCTTC
TRBD2	TRBV11-2	TRBJ2-3	NA	CASRQGWGGGGADTQYF	TGTGCCAGCCGTCAAGGATGGGGCGGGGGAGGGGCAGATACGCAGTATTTT
TRBD1	TRBV28	TRBJ1-2	few	CASRLPFSQGVGYTF	TGTGCCAGCAGGCTACCGTTCTCCCAGGGGGTAGGCTACACCTTC
NA	TRBV10-3	TRBJ1-2	many	CAISESIQGSSNYGYTF	TGTGCCATCAGTGAGTCGATTCAGGGCAGTTCGAACTATGGCTACACCTTC
NA	TRBV6-1	TRBJ1-2	few	CASAAEENYGYTF	TGTGCCAGCGCGGCGGAGGAAAACTATGGCTACACCTTC
TRBD2	TRBV27	TRBJ2-3	NA	CASSLSASGSYTDTQYF	TGTGCCAGCAGTTTATCTGCTAGCGGGTCCTACACAGATACGCAGTATTTT
NA	TRBV14	TRBJ2-1	few	CASSPQGYEQFF	TGTGCCAGCAGCCCTCAGGGCTATGAGCAGTTCTTC
TRBD2	TRBV30	TRBJ2-7	once	CAWDGLAGVGEQYF	TGTGCCTGGGACGGACTAGCGGGAGTTGGCGAGCAGTACTTC
TRBD1	TRBV6-2/TRBV6-3	TRBJ1-1	few	CASSYRGQTEAFF	TGTGCCAGCAGTTACAGGGGGCAGACTGAAGCTTTCTTT
NA	TRBV24-1	TRBJ2-7	few	CATSDFPGYEQYF	TGTGCCACCAGTGATTTCCCCGGGTACGAGCAGTACTTC
NA	TRBV4-3	TRBJ2-3	NA	CASSQSTETDTQYF	TGCGCCAGCAGCCAATCCACAGAAACAGATACGCAGTATTTT